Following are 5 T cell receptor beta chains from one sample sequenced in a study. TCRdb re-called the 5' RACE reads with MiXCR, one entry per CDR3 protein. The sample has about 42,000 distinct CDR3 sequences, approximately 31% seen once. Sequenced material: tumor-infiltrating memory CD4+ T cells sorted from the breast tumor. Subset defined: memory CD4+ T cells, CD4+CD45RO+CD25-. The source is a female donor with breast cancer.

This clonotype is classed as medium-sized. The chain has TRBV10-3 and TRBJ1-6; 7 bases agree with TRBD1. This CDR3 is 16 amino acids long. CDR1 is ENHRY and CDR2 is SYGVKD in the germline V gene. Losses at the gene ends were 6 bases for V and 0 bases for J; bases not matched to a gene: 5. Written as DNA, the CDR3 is TGTGCCATCAGAGGGACAGACAGCTCCTATAATTCACCCCTCCACTTT. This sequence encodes CAIRGTDSSYNSPLHF.

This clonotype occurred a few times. The CDR3 sequence is CASSYRTAWNTEAFF. CDR3 DNA: TGTGCCAGCAGTTACCGGACAGCCTGGAACACTGAAGCTTTCTTT. V usage is TRBV6-2 or TRBV6-3 and J usage is TRBJ1-1, with D maybe TRBD1 (6 bases). Per germline, CDR1 MNHEY and CDR2 SVGEGT. The CDR3 sequence is 15 residues long. With 2 bases removed from V and 1 base from J, the gap between germline ends came to 11 bases.

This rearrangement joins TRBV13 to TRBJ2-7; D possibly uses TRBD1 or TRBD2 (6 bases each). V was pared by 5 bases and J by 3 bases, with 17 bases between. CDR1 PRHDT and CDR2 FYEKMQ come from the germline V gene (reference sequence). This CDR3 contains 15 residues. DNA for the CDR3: TGTGCCAGCAGCGTCGCTGAGGGGGGCGGCTACGAGCAGTACTTC. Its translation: CASSVAEGGGYEQYF. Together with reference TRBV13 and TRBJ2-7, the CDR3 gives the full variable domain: AAGVIQSPRHLIKEKRETATLKCYPIPRHDTVYWYQQGPGQDPQFLISFYEKMQSDKGSIPDRFSAQQFSDYHSELNMSSLELGDSALYFCASSVAEGGGYEQYFGPGTRLTVT.

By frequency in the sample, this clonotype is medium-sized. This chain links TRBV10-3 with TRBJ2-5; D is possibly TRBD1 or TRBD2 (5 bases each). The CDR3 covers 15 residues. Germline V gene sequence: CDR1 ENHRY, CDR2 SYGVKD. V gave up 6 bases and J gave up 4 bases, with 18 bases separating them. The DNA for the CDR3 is TGTGCCATCAGACCGGGGCGCCTGAGTGGAGAGACCCAGTACTTC. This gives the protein CAIRPGRLSGETQYF.

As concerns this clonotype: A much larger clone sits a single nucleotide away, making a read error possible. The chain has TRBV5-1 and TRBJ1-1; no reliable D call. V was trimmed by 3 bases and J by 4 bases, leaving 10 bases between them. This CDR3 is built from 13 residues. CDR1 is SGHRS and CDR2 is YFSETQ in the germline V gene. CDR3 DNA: TGCGCCAGCAGCTCACTAGACCGCACTGAAGCTTTCTTT. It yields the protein CASSSLDRTEAFF.